This paragraph reports one T cell receptor (beta chain). TCRdb re-called the 5' RACE reads; one entry per CDR3 protein, DNA not given. Listed are fewer than 550,000 distinct CDR3 sequences; under 3% falls within the top ten. This sample is drawn from a study of monozygotic twins with inflammatory bowel disease. The sample was blood. This receptor was obtained from a human donor with ulcerative colitis or Crohn's disease, or a healthy co-twin of an affected twin (not recorded which).

This chain's CDR3 is CASSDPGPGGVTEAFF. The V gene is TRBV19, the J gene TRBJ1-1; without DNA, the TCRdb call of TRBD1 cannot be checked. In germline, CDR1 is LNHDA, CDR2 SQIVND (reference sequence). CDR3 size: 16 residues.